These T cell receptor beta chains were read from a single sample in a study of T-cell memory formation after mild COVID-19. TCRdb reprocessed the 5' RACE reads with MiXCR, giving one entry per CDR3 protein. The repertoire holds about 39,000 distinct CDR3 sequences, about 6.1% seen once, with approximately 0.81% in the top ten. Material for sequencing was PBMCs or a T cell subset sorted from them (not recorded which). These receptors were obtained from an adult who had mild COVID-19 (a few samples of this study predate the infection). Cell type and time point are not known. CDR3s include the opening cysteine and the closing phenylalanine or tryptophan. The D gene is left open where the match is weak. The size of a clone is reported for some rows only, either as once, few or many, or as a class for expanded clones.

clone_size	v_call	j_call	d_call	cdr3_nt	cdr3_aa
many	TRBV12-3/TRBV12-4	TRBJ2-2	TRBD1	TGTGCCAGCAGTTCCACGGGACAGGGGAACACCGGGGAGCTGTTTTTT	CASSSTGQGNTGELFF
few	TRBV4-3	TRBJ2-1	TRBD2	TGCGCCAGCAGCCAACTCCTAGCGGGAGAGCAGTTCTTC	CASSQLLAGEQFF
many	TRBV7-2	TRBJ2-2	.	TGTGCCAGCAGCTTAGCCCTCGGCGGGGAGCTGTTTTTT	CASSLALGGELFF
.	TRBV19	TRBJ2-3	TRBD2	TGTGCCAGTAGGAGCGGGAGAAAGGGCAGCACAGATACGCAGTATTTT	CASRSGRKGSTDTQYF
.	TRBV4-2	TRBJ2-1	TRBD2	TGTGCCAGCAGCCCTAGCGGGAGTCTGGGGTATAATGAGCAGTTCTTC	CASSPSGSLGYNEQFF
many	TRBV18	TRBJ2-7	.	TGTGCCAGCTCACCGAATCCGGGGCAGCCCTACGAGCAGTACTTC	CASSPNPGQPYEQYF
.	TRBV14	TRBJ2-1	.	TGTGCCAGCAGCCAAGACTTGCGGGGCCAACAGTTCTTC	CASSQDLRGQQFF
few	TRBV20-1	TRBJ1-2	TRBD1	TGCAGTGCTAGGGGACAGGCTAACTATGGCTACACCTTC	CSARGQANYGYTF
few	TRBV12-5	TRBJ2-6	.	TGTGCTAGTGCTCCCGGGGCCAACGTCCTGACTTTC	CASAPGANVLTF
.	TRBV27	TRBJ2-7	.	TGTGCCAGCAGTGGGGACTCATCAGGGCGCGAGCAGTACTTC	CASSGDSSGREQYF
few	TRBV6-5	TRBJ2-7	.	TGTGCCAGCAGTTACCGCGTAGACGGGTTGAGCTCCTACGAGCAGTACTTC	CASSYRVDGLSSYEQYF
.	TRBV24-1	TRBJ2-3	TRBD1	TGTGCCACCGGCTATAGGACAGGGTCCTCAGATACGCAGTATTTT	CATGYRTGSSDTQYF
.	TRBV7-8	TRBJ2-5	.	TGTGCCAGCAGCCACAGGATAGAAAAAGAGACCCAGTACTTC	CASSHRIEKETQYF
many	TRBV20-1	TRBJ2-5	.	TGCAGTCAAAAACGGCAGGGACACGAGACCCAGTACTTC	CSQKRQGHETQYF
many	TRBV27	TRBJ2-3	.	TGTGCCAGCAGTAGGCAGGGAGGTTACGTCGATACGCAGTATTTT	CASSRQGGYVDTQYF
.	TRBV3-1	TRBJ1-2	TRBD1	TGTGCCAGCAGCTCTCGACCCTTCGACAGGGGATATGGCTACACCTTC	CASSSRPFDRGYGYTF
few	TRBV6-6	TRBJ1-6	.	TGTGCCAGCAGTTACCCGCCTCCGGGGGACGATTCACCCCTCCACTTT	CASSYPPPGDDSPLHF
.	TRBV19	TRBJ1-1	.	TGTGCCAGTATACCGACGATGAACACTGAAGCTTTCTTT	CASIPTMNTEAFF
few	TRBV11-2	TRBJ2-3	.	TGTGCCAGCAGCTCGACGGGACTGGAAAGACCTCCATCCACAGATACGCAGTATTTT	CASSSTGLERPPSTDTQYF
many	TRBV2	TRBJ2-5	TRBD2	TGTGCCAGCACCCTCGGGCTAGCGGACCAAGAGACCCAGTACTTC	CASTLGLADQETQYF
many	TRBV12-3/TRBV12-4	TRBJ1-2	TRBD1	TGTGCCAGCAGTTTAGTCCGACAGGGTGGAAGGCGCTATGGCTACACCTTC	CASSLVRQGGRRYGYTF
many	TRBV5-6	TRBJ2-5	.	TGTGCCAGCAGCTTGAAGGGGGGGGAGACCCAGTACTTC	CASSLKGGETQYF
few	TRBV30	TRBJ2-7	TRBD2	TGTGCCTGGAGTCCTCTAGCGGGAGTAAGCTACGAGCAGTACTTC	CAWSPLAGVSYEQYF
few	TRBV6-5	TRBJ2-7	.	TGTGCCAGCAAGAGCTCGCGGGGGCGCCTCAACGAGCAGTACTTC	CASKSSRGRLNEQYF
many	TRBV29-1	TRBJ1-2	.	TGCAGCGTTGAAGTGGACGTCGGGGGCTACACCTTC	CSVEVDVGGYTF
.	TRBV6-5	TRBJ1-2	.	TGTGCCAGCAGACCGCAGGGGAGGGGACGTGGCTACACCTTC	CASRPQGRGRGYTF
.	TRBV29-1	TRBJ1-1	.	TGCAGCGTTGTCGGGGGCACTGAAGCTTTCTTT	CSVVGGTEAFF
.	TRBV5-1	TRBJ2-7	.	TGCGCCAGCAGCTCCCCCGGGATCTACGAGCAGTACTTC	CASSSPGIYEQYF
many	TRBV4-3	TRBJ2-1	TRBD2	TGCGCCAGCAGCCAAGAGGGACTAGCGAGCAATGAGCAGTTCTTC	CASSQEGLASNEQFF
many	TRBV4-2	TRBJ2-7	TRBD2	TGTGCCAGCAGCCAAGGGCTAGCGGGAGGGCAGGAGCAGTACTTC	CASSQGLAGGQEQYF
many	TRBV24-1	TRBJ2-3	.	TGTGCCACCAGTGATTTCGGGACCACAGATACGCAGTATTTT	CATSDFGTTDTQYF
many	TRBV7-2	TRBJ1-5	TRBD1	TGTGCCAGCAGCAAGACAGGGGTAGGAAATAGCAATCAGCCCCAGCATTTT	CASSKTGVGNSNQPQHF
.	TRBV25-1	TRBJ1-5	TRBD1	TGTGCCAGCAGTGTTTCAGGGGGAAATCAGCCCCAGCATTTT	CASSVSGGNQPQHF
many	TRBV29-1	TRBJ1-1	TRBD1	TGCAGCGTTGAAGTCTCTCGTACAGGGGTGGGCCGCACTGAAGCTTTCTTT	CSVEVSRTGVGRTEAFF
.	TRBV7-8	TRBJ2-6	TRBD1	TGTGCCAGCAGCCGGACAGGGTCTGGGGCCAACGTCCTGACTTTC	CASSRTGSGANVLTF
few	TRBV24-1	TRBJ2-3	TRBD2	TGTGCCACCAGTGATTTTACAGCGGGGCACACAGATACGCAGTATTTT	CATSDFTAGHTDTQYF
.	TRBV30	TRBJ1-2	.	TGTGCCTGGAGCCTTCCGGCGTTCGGCTACACCTTC	CAWSLPAFGYTF
.	TRBV7-2	TRBJ2-7	TRBD2	TGTGCCAGCAGCCGCACAGGTGGCGGGAGTTCTTCCGAGCAGTACTTC	CASSRTGGGSSSEQYF
many	TRBV12-3/TRBV12-4	TRBJ2-7	TRBD1	TGTGCCAGCAGTCCGACAGGGTCCTACGAGCAGTACTTC	CASSPTGSYEQYF
.	TRBV18	TRBJ2-1	TRBD2	TGTGCCAGCTCACCACCTTCGACTAGCGGGGGTATGGAGCAGTTATTC	CASSPPSTSGGMEQLF
few	TRBV6-6	TRBJ1-1	.	TGTGCCAGCAGTTATCAGAACACTGAAGCTTTCTTT	CASSYQNTEAFF
few	TRBV19	TRBJ1-2	TRBD1	TGTGCCAGTAGTGGACAGGTAATCGAGTTCGACTATGGCTACACCTTC	CASSGQVIEFDYGYTF
many	TRBV7-3	TRBJ2-7	TRBD1	TGTGCCAGCAGCGGGACAGGGCAAGAGCAGTACTTC	CASSGTGQEQYF
.	TRBV18	TRBJ2-4	.	TGTGCCAGCTCGCGGGACCAAGCCAAAAACATTCAGTACTTC	CASSRDQAKNIQYF
many	TRBV4-3	TRBJ2-1	.	TGCGCCAGCAGCCAAGATGAAGGAAATGAGCAGTTCTTC	CASSQDEGNEQFF
few	TRBV7-9	TRBJ1-2	.	TGTGCCAGCAGCTCGGACGGCGGGGCTAACTATGGCTACACCTTC	CASSSDGGANYGYTF